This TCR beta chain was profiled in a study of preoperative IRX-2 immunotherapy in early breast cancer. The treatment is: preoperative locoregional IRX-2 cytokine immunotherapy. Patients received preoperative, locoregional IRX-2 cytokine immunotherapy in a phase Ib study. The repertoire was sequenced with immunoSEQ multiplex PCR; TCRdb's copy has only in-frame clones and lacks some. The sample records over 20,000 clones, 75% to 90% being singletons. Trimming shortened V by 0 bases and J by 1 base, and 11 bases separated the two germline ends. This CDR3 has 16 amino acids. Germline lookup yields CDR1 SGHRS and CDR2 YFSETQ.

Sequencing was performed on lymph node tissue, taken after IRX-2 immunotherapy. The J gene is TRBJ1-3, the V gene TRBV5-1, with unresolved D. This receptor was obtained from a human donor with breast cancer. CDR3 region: CASSLAGSGSGNTIYF. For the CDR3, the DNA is TGCGCCAGCAGCTTGGCAGGTTCGGGATCTGGAAACACCATATATTTT. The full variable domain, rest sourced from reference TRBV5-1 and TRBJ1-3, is KAGVTQTPRYLIKTRGQQVTLSCSPISGHRSVSWYQQTPGQGLQFLFEYFSETQRNKGNFPGRFSGRQFSNSRSEMNVSTLELGDSALYLCASSLAGSGSGNTIYFGEGSWLTVV.